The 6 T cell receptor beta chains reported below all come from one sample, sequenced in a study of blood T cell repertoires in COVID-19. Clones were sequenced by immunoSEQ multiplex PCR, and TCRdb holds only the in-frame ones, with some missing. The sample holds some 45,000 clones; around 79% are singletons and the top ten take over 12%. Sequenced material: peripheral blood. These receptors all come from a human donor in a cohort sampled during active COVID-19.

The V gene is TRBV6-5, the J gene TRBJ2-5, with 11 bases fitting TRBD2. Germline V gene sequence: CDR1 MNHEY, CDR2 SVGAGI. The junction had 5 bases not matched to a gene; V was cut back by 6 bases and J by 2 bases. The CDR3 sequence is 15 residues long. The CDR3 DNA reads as TGTGCCAGCAGAAAACTAGCGGGGGTTCAAGAGACCCAGTACTTC. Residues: CASRKLAGVQETQYF.

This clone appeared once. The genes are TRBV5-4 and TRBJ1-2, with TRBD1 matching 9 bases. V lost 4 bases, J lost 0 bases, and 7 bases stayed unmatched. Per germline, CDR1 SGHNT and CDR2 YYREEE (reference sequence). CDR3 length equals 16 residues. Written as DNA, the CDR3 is TGTGCCAGCAGCGGAAACAGGGGGCCCGCTAACTATGGCTACACCTTC. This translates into CASSGNRGPANYGYTF.

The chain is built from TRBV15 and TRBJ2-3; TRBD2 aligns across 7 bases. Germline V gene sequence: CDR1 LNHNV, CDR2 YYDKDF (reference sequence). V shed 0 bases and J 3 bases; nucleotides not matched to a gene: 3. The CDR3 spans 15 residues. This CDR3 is CATSREYGRTDTQYF. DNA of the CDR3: TGTGCCACCAGCAGAGAATACGGGAGGACAGATACGCAGTATTTT.

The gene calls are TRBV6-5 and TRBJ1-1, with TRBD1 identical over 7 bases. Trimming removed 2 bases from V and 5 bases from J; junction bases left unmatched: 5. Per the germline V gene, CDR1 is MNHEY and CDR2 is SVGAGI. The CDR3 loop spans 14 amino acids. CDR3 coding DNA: TGTGCCAGCAGTTACCTGGGCAGGGGGACTGAAGCTTTCTTT. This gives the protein CASSYLGRGTEAFF.

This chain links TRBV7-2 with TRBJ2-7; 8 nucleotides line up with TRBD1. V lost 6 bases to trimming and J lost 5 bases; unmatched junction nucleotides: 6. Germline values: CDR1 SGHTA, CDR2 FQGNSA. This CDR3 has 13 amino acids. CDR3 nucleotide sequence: TGTGCCAGCAGACAAGGACAGGGCGACGAGCAGTACTTC. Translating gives CASRQGQGDEQYF.

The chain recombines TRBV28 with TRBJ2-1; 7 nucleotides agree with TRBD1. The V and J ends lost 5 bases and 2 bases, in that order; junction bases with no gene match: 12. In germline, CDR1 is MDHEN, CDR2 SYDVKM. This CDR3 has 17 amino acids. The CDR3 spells CASSPGFGTAPYNEQFF. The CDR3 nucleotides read TGTGCCAGCAGTCCTGGTTTCGGGACAGCCCCCTACAATGAGCAGTTCTTC.